The 9 T cell receptor beta chains presented below share a single source sample, sequenced in a study of blood T cells in healthy people across ages. With a J-beta primer mix and a sample-barcoded 5' primer, a second PCR ran about 6 to 11 cycles. TCRdb called the 5' RACE reads again in MiXCR, with one record for every CDR3 protein. The sample has roughly 1,300,000 distinct CDR3 sequences; approximately 59% are singletons. Sequencing was performed on blood. Every receptor here comes from a man younger than 35 in good health.

The rearrangement joins TRBV4-2 to TRBJ1-4; TRBD1 might be the D (5 bases). Germline assignment: CDR1 LGHNA and CDR2 YNFKEQ. Trimming took 4 bases from V and 6 from J, leaving 9 bases between them. This CDR3 is built from 13 residues. Here the CDR3 DNA reads TGTGCCAGCAGCCGCGGGGCGGATGAAAAACTGTTTTTT. It is translated as CASSRGADEKLFF.

The chain couples TRBV10-3 to TRBJ2-7; the match to TRBD2 covers 10 bases. The CDR3 length is 18 residues. J was trimmed by 7 bases and V by 6 bases; bases with no gene match: 21. CDR1 and CDR2 (germline): ENHRY, SYGVKD. CDR3 residues: CAISPGLAGEVKSDEQYF. The CDR3, as DNA: TGTGCCATCAGCCCCGGGCTAGCGGGAGAGGTCAAATCCGATGAGCAGTACTTC.

J is TRBJ1-1 and V is TRBV4-3; D not certain. CDR3 length: 14 residues. Trimming took off 0 bases at V and 4 bases at J, with 9 bases between the two ends. CDR1 is LGHNA and CDR2 is YSLEER in the germline V gene. Here the CDR3 DNA reads TGCGCCAGCAGCCAAGAAAGGGCGAGCACTGAAGCTTTCTTT. This gives the protein CASSQERASTEAFF.

V usage is TRBV20-1 and J usage is TRBJ1-2, with 8 nucleotides matching TRBD1. The J segment lost 2 bases and the V segment lost 2 bases, leaving 7 bases of the junction unmatched. The CDR3 spans 15 residues. CDR1 is DFQATT and CDR2 is SNEGSKA in the germline V gene (reference sequence). The CDR3 protein is CSARQGASLNYGYTF. The CDR3 nucleotides are TGCAGTGCTAGACAGGGGGCGAGCTTAAACTATGGCTACACCTTC.

The chain is built from TRBV11-1 and TRBJ2-1, with TRBD1 matching 8 bases. CDR3 length: 17 amino acids. Germline V lookup: CDR1 SGHAT, CDR2 FQDESV (reference sequence). V shed 0 bases, J shed 6 bases, and the junction held 10 bases outside the gene matches. DNA of the CDR3: TGTGCCAGCAGCTTAGCGCCTGGACAGGGAAAGGTCAATGAGCAGTTCTTC. Protein product: CASSLAPGQGKVNEQFF.

The sample holds a few counts of this clonotype. The chain is built from TRBV13 and TRBJ2-5; D possibly corresponds to TRBD2 (6 bases). CDR3 length: 14 residues. Germline V lookup: CDR1 PRHDT, CDR2 FYEKMQ (reference sequence). V lost 5 bases and J 5 bases, leaving 15 bases between the germline ends. In DNA, the CDR3 is TGTGCCAGCAGCGGCGGGACCTCTGGGGAGACCCAGTACTTC. This encodes CASSGGTSGETQYF. Combining the CDR3 with reference TRBV13 and TRBJ2-5 gives the whole variable domain AAGVIQSPRHLIKEKRETATLKCYPIPRHDTVYWYQQGPGQDPQFLISFYEKMQSDKGSIPDRFSAQQFSDYHSELNMSSLELGDSALYFCASSGGTSGETQYFGPGTRLLVL.

This clonotype was seen a handful of times. The chain couples TRBV28 to TRBJ2-1; D is uncertain. The CDR3 consists of 12 residues. Trimming shortened V by 8 bases and J by 7 bases, and 12 bases separated the two germline ends. Germline V gene data show CDR1 as MDHEN and CDR2 as SYDVKM. The CDR3 loop is CASGLVGNEQFF. As DNA, the CDR3 is TGTGCCAGCGGGCTCGTAGGGAATGAGCAGTTCTTC.

The chain uses TRBV3-1 and TRBJ2-3; TRBD2 matches 10 bases. The ends lost 2 bases at V and 5 bases at J; junction bases unmatched: 7. Germline CDR1 and CDR2: LGHDT and YNNKEL (reference sequence). The CDR3 consists of 16 residues. CDR3 protein: CASSQLAGELGDTQYF. CDR3 sequence (DNA): TGTGCCAGCAGCCAACTAGCGGGAGAGCTGGGAGATACGCAGTATTTT.

The sample holds a few counts of this clonotype. The chain is built from TRBV5-1 and TRBJ2-7, with 9 nucleotides matching TRBD2. V was pared by 4 bases and J by 2 bases, with 7 bases of the junction left unmatched. Germline loops: CDR1 SGHRS, CDR2 YFSETQ. The CDR3 length is 15 residues. CDR3: CASSLVGTSPYEQYF. In DNA form, the CDR3 reads TGCGCCAGCAGCCTGGTCGGGACTAGCCCCTACGAGCAGTACTTC.